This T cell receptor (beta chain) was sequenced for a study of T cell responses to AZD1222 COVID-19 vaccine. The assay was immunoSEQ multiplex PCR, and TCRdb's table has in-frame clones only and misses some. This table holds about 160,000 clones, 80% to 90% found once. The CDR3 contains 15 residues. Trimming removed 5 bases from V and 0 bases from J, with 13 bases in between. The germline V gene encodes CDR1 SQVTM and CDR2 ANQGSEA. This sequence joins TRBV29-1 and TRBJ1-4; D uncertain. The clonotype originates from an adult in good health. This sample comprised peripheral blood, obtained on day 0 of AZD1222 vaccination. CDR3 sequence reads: CSVSPSATTNEKLFF. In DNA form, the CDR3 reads TGCAGCGTTTCTCCTTCGGCGACAACTAATGAAAAACTGTTTTTT.